This T cell receptor beta chain originates from a study of blood T cell repertoires in COVID-19. Study-level background: From T cells, B-cell-depleted T cells, or PBMCs came the material, which was cDNA or gDNA.

Data came from immunoSEQ multiplex PCR; TCRdb stores just in-frame clones and leaves some out. The sample has about 180,000 clones, approximately 85% seen once. Trimming took 7 bases from V and 6 from J, leaving 15 bases between them. This CDR3 contains 13 residues. This clonotype was sampled from a man aged 55 to 70 with acute or convalescent COVID-19. J is TRBJ1-1 and V is TRBV12-3 or TRBV12-4, with TRBD1 as a possible D gene (6 bases). Material: peripheral blood. The CDR3 coding sequence is TGTGCCAGCACCTTACAGGGCGGCTCTGAAGCTTTCTTT. Encoded protein: CASTLQGGSEAFF.